This entry describes one T cell receptor beta chain. The sample comes from a study of blood T cell repertoires in COVID-19. Measured with immunoSEQ multiplex PCR; TCRdb has only the in-frame clones, and not every one. The top ten clones hold 6.5% to 10% of a sample with 90,000 to 130,000 clones, roughly four fifths of them seen once. V gave up 3 bases and J gave up 2 bases; unmatched junction bases: 4. The germline V gene has CDR1 SGHNT and CDR2 YYREEE (reference sequence). The CDR3 totals 15 residues. This TCR derives from a man aged 70-80 years with acute or convalescent COVID-19. V usage is TRBV5-4 and J usage is TRBJ1-2, with 10 bases matching TRBD1. The material sequenced was peripheral blood. The CDR3 protein is CASSYRQGANYGYTF. In DNA form, the CDR3 reads TGTGCCAGCAGCTATCGACAGGGGGCGAACTATGGCTACACCTTC.